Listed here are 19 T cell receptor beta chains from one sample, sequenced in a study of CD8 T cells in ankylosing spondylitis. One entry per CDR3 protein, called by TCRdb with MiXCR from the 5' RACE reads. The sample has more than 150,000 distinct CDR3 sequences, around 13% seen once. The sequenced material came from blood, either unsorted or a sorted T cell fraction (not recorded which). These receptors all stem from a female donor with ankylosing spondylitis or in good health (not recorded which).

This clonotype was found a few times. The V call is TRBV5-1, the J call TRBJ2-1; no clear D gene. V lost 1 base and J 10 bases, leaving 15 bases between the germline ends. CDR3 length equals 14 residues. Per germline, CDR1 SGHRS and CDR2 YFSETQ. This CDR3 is CASSLRWDLGEQFF. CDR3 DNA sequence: TGCGCCAGCAGCTTGAGGTGGGATTTGGGAGAGCAGTTCTTC.

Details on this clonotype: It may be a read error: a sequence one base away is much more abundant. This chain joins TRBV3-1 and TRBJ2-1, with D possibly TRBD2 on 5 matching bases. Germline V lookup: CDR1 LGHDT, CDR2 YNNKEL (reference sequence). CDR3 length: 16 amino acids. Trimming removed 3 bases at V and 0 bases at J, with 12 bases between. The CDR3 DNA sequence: TGTGCCAGCAGCCAGTCGGTAGGGAGCTCCTACAATGAGCAGTTCTTC. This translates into CASSQSVGSSYNEQFF.

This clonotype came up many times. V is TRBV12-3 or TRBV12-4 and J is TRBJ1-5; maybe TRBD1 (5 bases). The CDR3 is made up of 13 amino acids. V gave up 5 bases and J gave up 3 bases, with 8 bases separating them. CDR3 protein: CASSLGPNQPQHF. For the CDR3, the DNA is TGTGCCAGCAGTCTGGGACCCAATCAGCCCCAGCATTTT.

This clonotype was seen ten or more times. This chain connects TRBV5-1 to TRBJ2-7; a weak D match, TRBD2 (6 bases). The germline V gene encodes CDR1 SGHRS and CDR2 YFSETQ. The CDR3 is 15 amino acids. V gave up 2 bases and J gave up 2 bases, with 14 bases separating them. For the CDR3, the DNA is TGCGCCAGCAGCTTTAGTCCAGCGGGTACCTACGAGCAGTACTTC. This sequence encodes CASSFSPAGTYEQYF. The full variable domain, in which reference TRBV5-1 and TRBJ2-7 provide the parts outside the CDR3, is KAGVTQTPRYLIKTRGQQVTLSCSPISGHRSVSWYQQTPGQGLQFLFEYFSETQRNKGNFPGRFSGRQFSNSRSEMNVSTLELGDSALYLCASSFSPAGTYEQYFGPGTRLTVT.

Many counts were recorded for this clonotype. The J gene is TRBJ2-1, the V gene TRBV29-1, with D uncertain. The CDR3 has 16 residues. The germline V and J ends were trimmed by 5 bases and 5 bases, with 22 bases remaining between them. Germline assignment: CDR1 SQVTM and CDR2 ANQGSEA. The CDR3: CSVLPPGPQMHNEQFF. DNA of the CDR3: TGCAGCGTTCTCCCTCCGGGCCCGCAAATGCACAATGAGCAGTTCTTC.

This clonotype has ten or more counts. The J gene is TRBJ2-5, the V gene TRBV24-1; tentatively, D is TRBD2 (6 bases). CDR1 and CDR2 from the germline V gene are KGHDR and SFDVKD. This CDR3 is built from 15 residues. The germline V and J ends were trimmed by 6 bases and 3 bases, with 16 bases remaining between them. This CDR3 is CATSIPGEKEETQYF. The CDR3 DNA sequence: TGTGCCACCAGTATCCCGGGAGAAAAGGAAGAGACCCAGTACTTC.

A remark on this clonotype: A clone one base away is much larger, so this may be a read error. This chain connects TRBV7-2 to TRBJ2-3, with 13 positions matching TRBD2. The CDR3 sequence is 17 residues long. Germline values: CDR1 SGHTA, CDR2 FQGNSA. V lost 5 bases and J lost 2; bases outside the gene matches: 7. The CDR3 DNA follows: TGTGCCAGCAGCCCGAGTACTAGCGGGGGGGTCACAGATACGCAGTATTTT. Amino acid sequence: CASSPSTSGGVTDTQYF.

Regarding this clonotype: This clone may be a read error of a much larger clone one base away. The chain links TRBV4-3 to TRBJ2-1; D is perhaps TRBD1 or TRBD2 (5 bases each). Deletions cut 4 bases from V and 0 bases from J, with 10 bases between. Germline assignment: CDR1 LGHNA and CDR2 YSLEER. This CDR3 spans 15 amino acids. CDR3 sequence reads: CASSRDGTSYNEQFF. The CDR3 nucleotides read TGCGCCAGCAGCCGGGACGGCACCTCCTACAATGAGCAGTTCTTC.

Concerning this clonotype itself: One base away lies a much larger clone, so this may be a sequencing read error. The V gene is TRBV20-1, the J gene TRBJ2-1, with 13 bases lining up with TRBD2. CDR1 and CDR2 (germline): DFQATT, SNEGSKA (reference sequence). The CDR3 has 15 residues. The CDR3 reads CSARGTSGSGHERFF. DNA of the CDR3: TGCAGTGCTAGAGGGACTAGCGGGAGTGGCCATGAGCGGTTCTTC.

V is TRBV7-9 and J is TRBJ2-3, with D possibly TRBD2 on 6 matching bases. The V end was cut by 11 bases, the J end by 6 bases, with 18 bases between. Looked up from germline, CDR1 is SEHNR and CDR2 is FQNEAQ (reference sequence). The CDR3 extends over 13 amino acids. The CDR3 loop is CAGSSRGRDTQYF. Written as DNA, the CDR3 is TGTGCCGGATCGTCGCGGGGTCGGGATACGCAGTATTTT.

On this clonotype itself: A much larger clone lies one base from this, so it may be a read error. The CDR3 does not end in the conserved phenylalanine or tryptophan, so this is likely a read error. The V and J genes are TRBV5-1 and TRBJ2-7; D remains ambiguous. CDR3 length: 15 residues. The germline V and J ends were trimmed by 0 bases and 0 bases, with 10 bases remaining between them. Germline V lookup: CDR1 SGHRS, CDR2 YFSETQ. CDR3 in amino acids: CASSLEGSASYEQYY. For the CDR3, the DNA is TGCGCCAGCAGCTTGGAGGGCAGTGCCTCCTACGAGCAGTACTAC.

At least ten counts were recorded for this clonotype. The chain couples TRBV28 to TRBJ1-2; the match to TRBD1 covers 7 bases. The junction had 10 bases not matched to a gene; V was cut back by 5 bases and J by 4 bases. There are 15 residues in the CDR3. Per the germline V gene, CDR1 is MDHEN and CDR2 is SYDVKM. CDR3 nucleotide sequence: TGTGCCAGCAGTCCCGGTGACAGGGCGGCCTATGGCTACACCTTC. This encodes CASSPGDRAAYGYTF.

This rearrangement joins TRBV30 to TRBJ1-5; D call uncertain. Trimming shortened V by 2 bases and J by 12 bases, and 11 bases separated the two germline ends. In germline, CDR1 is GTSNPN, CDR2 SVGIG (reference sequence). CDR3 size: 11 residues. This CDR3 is CAWSTDAHQHF. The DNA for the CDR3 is TGTGCCTGGAGTACAGATGCCCACCAGCATTTT.

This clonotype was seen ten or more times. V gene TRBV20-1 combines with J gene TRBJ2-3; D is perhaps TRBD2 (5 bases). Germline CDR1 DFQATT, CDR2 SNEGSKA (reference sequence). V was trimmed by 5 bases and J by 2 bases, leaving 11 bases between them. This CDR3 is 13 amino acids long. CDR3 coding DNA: TGCAGTGCTCGCGGACTTACCACAGATACGCAGTATTTT. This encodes CSARGLTTDTQYF.

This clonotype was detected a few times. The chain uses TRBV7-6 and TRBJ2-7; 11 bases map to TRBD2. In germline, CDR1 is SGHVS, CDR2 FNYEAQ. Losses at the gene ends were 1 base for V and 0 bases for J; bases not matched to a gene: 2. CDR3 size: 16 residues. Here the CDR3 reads CASSLELAGASYEQYF. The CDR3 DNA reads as TGTGCCAGCAGCTTAGAACTAGCGGGGGCCTCCTACGAGCAGTACTTC.

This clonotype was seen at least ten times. The CDR3 DNA reads TGTGCCAGCAGCTTAATCCCAGCTGTGAACACTGAAGCTTTCTTT. Its protein product is CASSLIPAVNTEAFF. V and J are TRBV7-2 and TRBJ1-1; D is unresolved. The CDR3 length is 15 residues. The germline V and J ends were trimmed by 2 bases and 0 bases, with 10 bases remaining between them. The germline gives CDR1 SGHTA, CDR2 FQGNSA.

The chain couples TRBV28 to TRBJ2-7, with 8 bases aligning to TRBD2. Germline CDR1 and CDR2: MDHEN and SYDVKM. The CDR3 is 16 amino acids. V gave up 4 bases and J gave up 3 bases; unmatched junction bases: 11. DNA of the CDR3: TGTGCCAGCAGTTCGAACGGGAGGGCCATAGGCTACGAGCAGTACTTC. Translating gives CASSSNGRAIGYEQYF.

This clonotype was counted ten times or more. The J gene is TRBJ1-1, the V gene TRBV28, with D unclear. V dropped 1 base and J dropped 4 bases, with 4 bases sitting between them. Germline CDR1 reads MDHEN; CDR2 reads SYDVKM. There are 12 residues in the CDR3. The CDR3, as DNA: TGTGCCAGCAGTTTATATTCCACTGAAGCTTTCTTT. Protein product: CASSLYSTEAFF.

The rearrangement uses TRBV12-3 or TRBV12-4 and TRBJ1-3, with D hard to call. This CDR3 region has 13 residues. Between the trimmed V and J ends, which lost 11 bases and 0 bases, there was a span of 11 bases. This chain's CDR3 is CARRANSGNTIYF. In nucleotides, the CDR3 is TGTGCCCGAAGGGCGAACTCTGGAAACACCATATATTTT.